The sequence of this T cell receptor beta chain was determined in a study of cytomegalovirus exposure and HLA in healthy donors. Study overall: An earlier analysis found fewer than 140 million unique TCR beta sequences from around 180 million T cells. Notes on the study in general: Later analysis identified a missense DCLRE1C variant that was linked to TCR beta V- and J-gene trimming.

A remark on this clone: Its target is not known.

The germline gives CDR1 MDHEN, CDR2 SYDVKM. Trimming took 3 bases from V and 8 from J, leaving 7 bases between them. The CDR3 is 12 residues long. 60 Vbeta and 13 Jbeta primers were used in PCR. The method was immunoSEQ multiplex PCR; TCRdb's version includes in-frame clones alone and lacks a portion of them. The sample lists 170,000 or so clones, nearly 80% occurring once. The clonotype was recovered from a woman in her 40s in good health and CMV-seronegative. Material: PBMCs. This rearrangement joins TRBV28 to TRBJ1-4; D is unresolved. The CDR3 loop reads CASSFAGEKLFF. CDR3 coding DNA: TGTGCCAGCAGTTTTGCGGGCGAAAAACTGTTTTTT.